This T cell receptor beta chain was profiled in a study of cytomegalovirus exposure and HLA in healthy donors. Study overall: Earlier, 100 million or so unique TCR beta sequences were recovered from 170 million or so T cells by an analysis. Ancestry clustering placed 70% to 85% of more than 350 genotyped donors in the Caucasian-associated cluster.

The germline gives CDR1 SGHTA, CDR2 FQGTGA. The CDR3 loop spans 14 amino acids. Trimming shortened V by 2 bases and J by 2 bases, and 8 bases separated the two germline ends. As regards this clone: What it binds is not known.

PCR was performed using 60 Vbeta and 13 Jbeta primers. Libraries were prepared by immunoSEQ multiplex PCR; TCRdb keeps only in-frame clonotypes and omits some of them. Of about 160,000 clones listed, around 90% are singletons. Overall study results and limits: Reportedly, TCR beta sequences accurately predicted HLA-A and HLA-B alleles in most subjects. Indistinguishability led to the exclusion of some V segments, TRBV6-2 and TRBV6-3 included.

The V gene is TRBV7-3, the J gene TRBJ2-3; possible D gene TRBD1, 5 bases. Source material: PBMCs. The sequence was obtained from a woman aged 30 to 39 in good health and CMV-seronegative. Written as DNA, the CDR3 is TGTGCCAGCAGCTTACAGGGTACCACAGATACGCAGTATTTT. It is translated as CASSLQGTTDTQYF.